One TCR beta chain is described in this entry. The CDR3 contains 13 residues. V lost 4 bases to trimming and J lost 8 bases, with 12 bases between them. This sample was included in a study of blood T cell repertoires in COVID-19. As for the study in general: The United States, Italy and Spain provided the acute and convalescent COVID-19 samples. PBMCs, B-cell-depleted T cells, or T cells were the source of the cDNA or gDNA that made up the material.

Enrolled during active infection, Seattle patients were then followed longitudinally. Authors' methods: Amplification of reference gene primers provided the estimated nucleated cell counts. Sequenced by immunoSEQ multiplex PCR; TCRdb stores in-frame clones only, minus some. D and trimming come from the DNA, and the V and J calls and clone size come from that table. The table records fewer than 300,000 clones, about 85% of them present only once. The TCR was taken from a human donor with COVID-19, enrolled during active disease. The donor label of this sample is uncertain. Sequencing used peripheral blood. The chain couples TRBV12-3 or TRBV12-4 to TRBJ1-5, with D tentatively TRBD1 (5 bases). The CDR3, as DNA: TGTGCCAGCAGTTCCCCCGGAGGGGAGCCCCAGCATTTT. Translated: CASSSPGGEPQHF.